Here is one T cell receptor beta chain with its context. Residents of about two dozen US areas, aged about 18 to 95 years, made up the participants. Assay used: immunoSEQ multiplex PCR; TCRdb lists only in-frame clones, some missing. This table holds around 250,000 clones, 80% to 90% found once. This specimen belongs to a study of blood T cell repertoires in COVID-19. Study background: COVID-19 samples, acute and convalescent, were from the United States, Italy and Spain.

This CDR3 comprises 13 residues. Trimming took 4 bases from V and 9 from J, leaving 10 bases between them. Germline CDR1 reads SNHLY; CDR2 reads FYNNEI. The clonotype originates from a man between 18 and 29 years old who had recovered from COVID-19. The sequenced sample consisted of PBMCs or T cells enriched from blood (not recorded which). J is TRBJ1-6 and V is TRBV2, with D perhaps TRBD1 (6 bases). The CDR3 DNA sequence: TGTGCCAGCAGTGGACAGGTCGCTTCACCCCTCCACTTT. Translation gives CASSGQVASPLHF. Looking up the rest from reference TRBV2 and TRBJ1-6 gives the full variable domain: EPEVTQTPSHQVTQMGQEVILRCVPISNHLYFYWYRQILGQKVEFLVSFYNNEISEKSEIFDDQFSVERPDGSNFTLKIRSTKLEDSAMYFCASSGQVASPLHFGNGTRLTVT.